This TCR beta chain was found in a study of post-analysis software for immune sequencing data. This CDR3 region has 15 residues. Germline V gene sequence: CDR1 DFQATT, CDR2 SNEGSKA (reference sequence). V was pared by 4 bases and J by 6 bases, with 10 bases of the junction left unmatched. The library was made from cDNA and included unique molecular identifiers. Between about 0.85 and 11 million T cells gave rise to roughly 0.5 million cDNA molecules. TCRdb called the PCR reads again in MiXCR, with one record for every CDR3 protein. The table lists approximately 770,000 distinct CDR3 sequences, about 43% of them singletons. A word on this clonotype: Its cognate antigen is unknown.

Broader study findings: Four to six TRBV segments were significantly more frequent in patients than in controls. TRBV5-6, TRBV5-1 and TRBV20-1 were among these segments. Compared with controls, patients showed significantly lower normalized Chao1 diversity.

Sample: blood. The chain links TRBV20-1 to TRBJ2-3; 10 bases are shared with TRBD2. This clonotype originated in a girl between 10 and 17 years old with multiple sclerosis. This CDR3 reads CSAKPPSGSPDTQYF. The DNA for the CDR3 is TGCAGTGCTAAACCACCTAGCGGGAGCCCCGATACGCAGTATTTT.